The next 30 T cell receptor beta chains were all read from a single sample in a study of blood T cell repertoires in COVID-19. Profiling relied on immunoSEQ multiplex PCR, and the TCRdb table lists in-frame clones only, not all of them. This sample has some 200,000 clones, with about four fifths found just once. Material: PBMCs or T cells enriched from blood (not recorded which). These receptors came from a woman aged 45-60 years who had been exposed to COVID-19.

In this sample, this clone turned up a few times. V is TRBV5-1 and J is TRBJ1-2; 7 bases line up with TRBD1. V shed 3 bases, J shed 1 base, and the junction held 6 bases outside the gene matches. This CDR3 is 15 amino acids long. Germline V gene lookup returns CDR1 SGHRS and CDR2 YFSETQ. CDR3 DNA: TGCGCCAGCAGCTCTGCAGGGGGTGGTAACTATGGCTACACCTTC. This encodes CASSSAGGGNYGYTF.

J is TRBJ1-1 and V is TRBV5-4, with D unclear. Between the trimmed V and J ends, which lost 0 bases and 3 bases, there was a span of 12 bases. The CDR3 has 15 residues. The V gene's germline CDR1 is SGHNT and CDR2 YYREEE (reference sequence). The DNA of the CDR3 is TGTGCCAGCAGCTTGGCTGGGTATCGGGACACTGAAGCTTTCTTT. Encoded protein: CASSLAGYRDTEAFF.

The chain carries TRBV19 and TRBJ1-2; tentative D call: TRBD1 (5 bases). V gave up 7 bases and J gave up 0 bases, with 12 bases separating them. CDR1 is LNHDA, CDR2 SQIVND, per germline (reference sequence). This CDR3 region has 14 residues. CDR3 nucleotides: TGTGCCAGTAAACTGGGGCCGGCTAACTATGGCTACACCTTC. Translated: CASKLGPANYGYTF.

The CDR3 loop is CSVEDPWANYGYTF. CDR3 sequence (DNA): TGCAGCGTTGAAGACCCCTGGGCCAACTATGGCTACACCTTC. V is TRBV29-1 and J is TRBJ1-2; D remains unclear. Germline V gene lookup returns CDR1 SQVTM and CDR2 ANQGSEA. The CDR3 spans 14 residues. With 0 bases removed from V and 2 bases from J, the gap between germline ends came to 10 bases. Based on the CDR3 plus reference TRBV29-1 and TRBJ1-2, the full variable domain is SAVISQKPSRDICQRGTSLTIQCQVDSQVTMMFWYRQQPGQSLTLIATANQGSEATYESGFVIDKFPISRPNLTFSTLTVSNMSPEDSSIYLCSVEDPWANYGYTFGSGTRLTVV.

The gene calls are TRBV7-6 and TRBJ1-4; a possible D gene is TRBD1 (6 bases). This CDR3 spans 15 amino acids. The ends were cut back, 4 bases at V and 5 bases at J, with 14 bases in the middle. CDR1 is SGHVS and CDR2 is FNYEAQ in the germline V gene. CDR3 sequence reads: CASSSSDSSNEKLFF. CDR3 DNA: TGTGCCAGCAGCTCCTCGGACAGCTCCAATGAAAAACTGTTTTTT.

Only a few counts were recorded for this clone. The chain is built from TRBV2 and TRBJ1-5; D perhaps matches TRBD1 (5 bases). The germline V and J ends were trimmed by 5 bases and 10 bases, with 12 bases remaining between them. The CDR3 is made up of 12 amino acids. Germline loops: CDR1 SNHLY, CDR2 FYNNEI. For the CDR3, the DNA is TGTGCCAGCAGTTACAGGCCCGAACCCCAGCATTTT. This sequence encodes CASSYRPEPQHF.

The chain has TRBV19 and TRBJ1-5; D is ambiguous. Germline CDR1 LNHDA, CDR2 SQIVND (reference sequence). The CDR3 totals 14 residues. The germline V and J ends were trimmed by 1 base and 4 bases, with 8 bases remaining between them. The CDR3 sequence: CASSIGGFNQPQHF. The CDR3 nucleotides read TGTGCCAGTAGTATAGGAGGGTTTAATCAGCCCCAGCATTTT.

This rearrangement joins TRBV5-6 to TRBJ1-5; tentative D call: TRBD1 (5 bases). The CDR3 is made up of 15 amino acids. The V end was cut by 0 bases, the J end by 7 bases, with 14 bases between. Germline CDR1 SGHDT, CDR2 YYEEEE. The CDR3 bases are TGTGCCAGCAGCTTGGGGGCGGGGGTCAGGCAGCCCCAGCATTTT. It is translated as CASSLGAGVRQPQHF.

The chain joins TRBV10-2 to TRBJ1-1, with unresolved D. Germline V CDR1 and CDR2: WSHSY, SAAADI. V lost 0 bases and J 0 bases, leaving 11 bases between the germline ends. The CDR3 sequence is 16 residues long. The CDR3 sequence: CASSESMAELNTEAFF. CDR3 coding DNA: TGCGCCAGCAGTGAGTCGATGGCAGAATTGAACACTGAAGCTTTCTTT.

This clone has a single count. The chain links TRBV28 to TRBJ1-5; 8 nucleotides match TRBD1. Germline V gene data show CDR1 as MDHEN and CDR2 as SYDVKM. After removal of 3 bases from V and 2 bases from J, the junction contained 3 bases not matched to a gene. The CDR3 runs 15 residues. For the CDR3, the DNA is TGTGCCAGCAGTTTCAGGGGGCTAGGCAATCAGCCCCAGCATTTT. Translating gives CASSFRGLGNQPQHF.

This clone was seen a few times. The chain links TRBV25-1 to TRBJ2-1, with TRBD2 matching over 15 bases. The germline CDR1 and CDR2 sequences are MGHDK and SYGVNS. Germline trimming cut 3 bases from V and 9 bases from J; bases unmatched to any gene: 6. The CDR3 consists of 16 residues. The CDR3, as DNA: TGTGCCAGCAGTGATCACGGGACTAGCGGGGGGTCTGAGCAGTTCTTC. This codes for CASSDHGTSGGSEQFF.

The chain couples TRBV7-9 to TRBJ2-7; 7 bases are shared with TRBD1. Germline CDR1 SEHNR, CDR2 FQNEAQ (reference sequence). This CDR3 has 16 residues. Trimming took 4 bases from V and 4 from J; bases not matched to a gene: 13. DNA of the CDR3: TGTGCCAGCAGCTCACCCCTCAGGGGGAGAACGTACGAGCAGTACTTC. Amino acid sequence: CASSSPLRGRTYEQYF.

V and J are TRBV7-6 and TRBJ1-1; D is possibly TRBD1 (5 bases). Trimming took off 1 base at V and 0 bases at J, with 12 bases between the two ends. CDR1 is SGHVS and CDR2 is FNYEAQ in the germline V gene. This CDR3 is 16 amino acids long. The CDR3 nucleotides read TGTGCCAGCAGCTTAGTCGAAGGGGCTTTGAACACTGAAGCTTTCTTT. Translation gives CASSLVEGALNTEAFF.

The rearrangement joins TRBV10-3 to TRBJ1-3; 9 nucleotides align to TRBD1. Germline V CDR1 and CDR2: ENHRY, SYGVKD. The ends lost 4 bases at V and 3 bases at J; junction bases unmatched: 7. The CDR3 has 16 residues. CDR3 in DNA: TGTGCCATCAGTGTGGTGACAGGGGGGAGTGGAAACACCATATATTTT. Its protein product is CAISVVTGGSGNTIYF.

This clone was seen only once. Here the CDR3 reads CASSWYQGKSPDTQYF. The CDR3 bases are TGTGCCAGCAGCTGGTACCAGGGGAAAAGCCCGGATACGCAGTATTTT. The rearrangement uses TRBV5-6 and TRBJ2-3; D might be TRBD1 (6 bases). Germline values: CDR1 SGHDT, CDR2 YYEEEE. V was trimmed by 3 bases and J by 6 bases, leaving 20 bases between them. The CDR3 is 16 amino acids.

The gene calls are TRBV2 and TRBJ1-5; tentative D call: TRBD1 (5 bases). The germline V gene encodes CDR1 SNHLY and CDR2 FYNNEI. Deletions cut 3 bases from V and 0 bases from J, with 12 bases between. The CDR3 sequence is 16 residues long. The CDR3 region is CASSDVGVSSNQPQHF. The DNA for the CDR3 is TGTGCCAGCAGTGATGTAGGGGTCTCTAGCAATCAGCCCCAGCATTTT.

This clone appeared once. The V gene is TRBV18, the J gene TRBJ2-1, with 10 bases that match TRBD1. The CDR3 loop spans 16 amino acids. CDR1 is KGHSH and CDR2 is LQKENI in the germline V gene. After removal of 6 bases from V and 6 bases from J, the junction contained 11 bases not matched to a gene. The CDR3 DNA reads as TGTGCCAGCTCGCCTGATCGGGACAGGGGAGCCAATGAGCAGTTCTTC. Amino acid sequence: CASSPDRDRGANEQFF.

J is TRBJ1-1 and V is TRBV27; the D is unclear. Germline V CDR1 and CDR2: MNHEY, SMNVEV (reference sequence). CDR3 length equals 13 residues. Between the trimmed V and J ends, which lost 0 bases and 1 base, there was a span of 3 bases. CDR3 region: CASSLSANTEAFF. The CDR3 DNA reads as TGTGCCAGCAGTTTATCGGCGAACACTGAAGCTTTCTTT.

The chain is built from TRBV27 and TRBJ1-5; possible D gene TRBD1, 5 bases. The length of the CDR3 is 15 residues. CDR1 is MNHEY, CDR2 SMNVEV, per germline (reference sequence). V dropped 5 bases and J dropped 4 bases, with 15 bases sitting between them. CDR3 loop: CASSPAQGFNQPQHF. The CDR3 DNA is TGTGCCAGCAGTCCAGCCCAGGGTTTTAATCAGCCCCAGCATTTT.

The rearrangement joins TRBV15 to TRBJ1-2; D remains unclear. In germline, CDR1 is LNHNV, CDR2 YYDKDF (reference sequence). V shed 0 bases and J shed 4 bases, with 6 bases lying between them. This CDR3 is 13 amino acids long. CDR3 in amino acids: CATSRETLYGYTF. CDR3 DNA: TGTGCCACCAGCAGAGAGACTCTCTATGGCTACACCTTC.

As regards this clone: In the same sample, other DNA sequences code for this CDR3. The V and J genes are TRBV5-1 and TRBJ1-1; D perhaps matches TRBD1 (6 bases). Deletions cut 0 bases from V and 1 base from J, with 13 bases between. The CDR3 runs 16 residues. CDR1 and CDR2 (germline): SGHRS, YFSETQ. CDR3 nucleotides: TGCGCCAGCAGCTTGGGGGCAGGGGAAAGGAACACTGAAGCTTTCTTT. Translating it yields CASSLGAGERNTEAFF.

This clone has just one count. The gene calls are TRBV10-1 and TRBJ2-7, with D perhaps matching TRBD1 (5 bases). The CDR3 extends over 20 amino acids. Germline values: CDR1 WNHNN, CDR2 SYGVQD (reference sequence). V lost 3 bases and J 4 bases, leaving 31 bases between the germline ends. This chain's CDR3 is CASSDLASTKTGPIQYEQYF. CDR3 sequence (DNA): TGCGCCAGCAGTGATCTTGCGTCGACAAAAACAGGTCCCATACAATACGAGCAGTACTTC.

The V call is TRBV2, the J call TRBJ2-5, with TRBD2 identical over 10 bases. Germline V CDR1 and CDR2: SNHLY, FYNNEI. Trimming took 5 bases from V and 6 from J; bases not matched to a gene: 6. There are 14 residues in the CDR3. CDR3 protein: CASSIASGGKTQYF. DNA for the CDR3: TGTGCCAGCAGTATAGCTAGCGGGGGTAAGACCCAGTACTTC.

This clone has ten or more counts. The chain has TRBV12-3 or TRBV12-4 and TRBJ1-2, with D possibly matching TRBD1 (5 bases). This CDR3 has 13 amino acids. V was pared by 6 bases and J by 2 bases, with 10 bases between. The CDR3 loop is CASRDIGNYGYTF. CDR3 nucleotide sequence: TGTGCCAGCAGGGACATTGGGAACTATGGCTACACCTTC.

The chain recombines TRBV19 with TRBJ1-6; no firm D call. Per germline, CDR1 LNHDA and CDR2 SQIVND (reference sequence). Trimming pared 6 bases from V and 9 bases from J, leaving 15 bases between. The CDR3 length is 14 residues. The CDR3 here is CASRVSGWRSPLHF. CDR3 DNA sequence: TGTGCCAGTAGGGTCTCAGGCTGGCGTTCACCCCTCCACTTT.

This clone came up once. The genes are TRBV5-1 and TRBJ2-2; maybe TRBD1 (6 bases). This CDR3 has 15 residues. Germline CDR1 reads SGHRS; CDR2 reads YFSETQ. Trimming took off 4 bases at V and 5 bases at J, with 15 bases between the two ends. The CDR3 reads CASSPGVSRTGELFF. The DNA of the CDR3 is TGCGCCAGCAGCCCAGGGGTCTCGAGGACCGGGGAGCTGTTTTTT.

The rearrangement links TRBV7-3 to TRBJ2-1; 15 nucleotides line up with TRBD2. V shed 8 bases and J 6 bases; nucleotides not matched to a gene: 2. Germline V gives CDR1 SGHTA, CDR2 FQGTGA. The CDR3 spans 14 residues. Here the CDR3 reads CASGTSGGLNEQFF. CDR3 nucleotides: TGTGCCAGCGGGACTAGCGGGGGGCTCAATGAGCAGTTCTTC. The full variable domain, completed using reference TRBV7-3 and TRBJ2-1, is GAGVSQTPSNKVTEKGKYVELRCDPISGHTALYWYRQSLGQGPEFLIYFQGTGAADDSGLPNDRFFAVRPEGSVSTLKIQRTERGDSAVYLCASGTSGGLNEQFFGPGTRLTVL.

This clone came up a few times. The chain links TRBV5-5 to TRBJ2-1; 13 bases are a match to TRBD2. From germline, CDR1 is SGHKS and CDR2 YYEKEE (reference sequence). With V trimmed by 4 bases and J by 2 bases, 9 bases remained unmatched. The CDR3 spans 18 residues. This CDR3 reads CASSRTSGGPTTYNEQFF. In nucleotides, the CDR3 is TGTGCCAGCAGCCGGACTAGCGGGGGACCCACAACCTACAATGAGCAGTTCTTC.

This clone was observed once. The genes are TRBV27 and TRBJ1-5, with TRBD1 matching 7 bases. There are 14 residues in the CDR3. The J segment lost 4 bases and the V segment lost 5 bases, leaving 5 bases of the junction unmatched. Germline V lookup: CDR1 MNHEY, CDR2 SMNVEV (reference sequence). CDR3 DNA sequence: TGTGCCAGCAGTCCGATACAGGGGAATCAGCCCCAGCATTTT. Protein sequence: CASSPIQGNQPQHF.

The rearrangement joins TRBV27 to TRBJ1-6, with D possibly TRBD1 on 6 matching bases. CDR1 is MNHEY, CDR2 SMNVEV, per germline (reference sequence). V shed 3 bases and J shed 3 bases, with 12 bases lying between them. The CDR3 contains 16 residues. CDR3 DNA: TGTGCCAGCAGTTTCTCAGGGGTGCTCTATAATTCACCCCTCCACTTT. Translation gives CASSFSGVLYNSPLHF.